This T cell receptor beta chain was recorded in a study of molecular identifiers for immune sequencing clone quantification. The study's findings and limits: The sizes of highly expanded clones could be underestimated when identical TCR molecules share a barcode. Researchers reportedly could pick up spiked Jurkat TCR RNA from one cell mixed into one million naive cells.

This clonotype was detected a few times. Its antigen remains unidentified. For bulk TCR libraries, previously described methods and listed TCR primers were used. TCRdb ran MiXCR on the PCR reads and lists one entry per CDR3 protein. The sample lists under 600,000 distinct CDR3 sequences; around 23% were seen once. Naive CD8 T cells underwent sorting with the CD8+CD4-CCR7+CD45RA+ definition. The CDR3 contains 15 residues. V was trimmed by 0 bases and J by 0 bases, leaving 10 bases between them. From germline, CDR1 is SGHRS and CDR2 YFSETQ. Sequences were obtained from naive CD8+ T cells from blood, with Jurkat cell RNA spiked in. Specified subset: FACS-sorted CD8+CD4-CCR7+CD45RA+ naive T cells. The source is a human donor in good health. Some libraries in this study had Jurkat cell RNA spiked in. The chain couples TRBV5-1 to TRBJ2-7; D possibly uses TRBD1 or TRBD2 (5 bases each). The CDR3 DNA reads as TGCGCCAGCAGCTTGGTTCCGGGGCCCTCCTACGAGCAGTACTTC. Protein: CASSLVPGPSYEQYF.